This T cell receptor beta chain was recorded in a study of identical twins. Study-wide points: Sequences that were beta out-of-frame showed weaker excess twin sharing. Out-of-frame alpha sequences common to twins exhibited an excess of low generation probability.

For this clonotype: Its target is not known.

The CDR3 sequence is 15 residues long. The V gene's germline CDR1 is KGHSH and CDR2 LQKENI. V trimming: 6 bases; J trimming: 6 bases; junction bases outside the gene matches: 9. TCRdb fed the 5' RACE reads into MiXCR, producing one record per CDR3 protein. The data show just under 550,000 distinct CDR3 sequences, about 16% seen once. The sample was also linked to a second study, of yellow fever vaccine responses in identical twins.

Sequencing was performed on CD4+ T cells sorted from blood. The TCR comes from a woman aged 18-29 years in good health. V gene TRBV18 combines with J gene TRBJ2-3, with 10 bases fitting TRBD2. In DNA form, the CDR3 reads TGTGCCAGCTCCCCCAGCGGGGGGGCCTCGGATACGCAGTATTTT. This encodes CASSPSGGASDTQYF.